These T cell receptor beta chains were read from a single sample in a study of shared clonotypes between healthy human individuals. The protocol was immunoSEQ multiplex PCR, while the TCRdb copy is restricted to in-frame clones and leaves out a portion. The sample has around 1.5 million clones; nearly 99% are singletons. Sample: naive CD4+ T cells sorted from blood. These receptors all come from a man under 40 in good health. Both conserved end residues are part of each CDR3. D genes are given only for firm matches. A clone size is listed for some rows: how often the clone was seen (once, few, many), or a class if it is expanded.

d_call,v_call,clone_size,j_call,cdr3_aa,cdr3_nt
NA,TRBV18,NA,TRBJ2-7,CASSPLPGASSYEQYF,TGTGCCAGCTCACCTCTCCCAGGGGCCAGCTCCTACGAGCAGTACTTC
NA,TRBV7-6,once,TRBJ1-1,CASSLELNTEAFF,TGTGCCAGCAGCTTAGAATTGAACACTGAAGCTTTCTTT
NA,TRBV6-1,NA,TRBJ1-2,CASRSPGFDGYTF,TGTGCCAGCAGGAGCCCAGGGTTTGATGGCTACACCTTC
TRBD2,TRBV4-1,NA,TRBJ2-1,CASSKRDGFDFNEQFF,TGCGCCAGCAGCAAGCGGGATGGATTCGATTTCAATGAGCAGTTCTTC
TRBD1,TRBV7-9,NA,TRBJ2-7,CASSLRTGGTYEQYF,TGTGCCAGCAGCCTACGGACAGGGGGAACCTACGAGCAGTACTTC
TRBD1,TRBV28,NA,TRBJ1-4,CASRQDRVNEKLFF,TGTGCCAGCAGACAGGACAGGGTTAATGAAAAACTGTTTTTT
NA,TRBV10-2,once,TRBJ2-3,CASSEWGRPDTQYF,TGCGCCAGCAGTGAATGGGGGCGCCCAGATACGCAGTATTTT
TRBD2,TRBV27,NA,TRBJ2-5,CASSLSPFSGGLRGGETQYF,TGTGCCAGCAGTTTGTCCCCCTTCAGCGGGGGGCTCAGGGGAGGAGAGACCCAGTACTTC
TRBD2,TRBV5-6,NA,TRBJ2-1,CASSFGLAGAGEQFF,TGTGCCAGCAGCTTCGGACTAGCGGGAGCGGGGGAGCAGTTCTTC
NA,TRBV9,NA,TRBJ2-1,CASSVGAIAANEQFF,TGTGCCAGCAGCGTAGGAGCGATAGCGGCTAATGAGCAGTTCTTC
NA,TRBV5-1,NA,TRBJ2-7,CASSLNRQDGSYEQYF,TGCGCCAGCAGCTTGAATCGACAGGATGGTTCCTACGAGCAGTACTTC
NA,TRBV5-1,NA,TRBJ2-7,CASSLQGSLSYEQYF,TGCGCCAGCAGCTTGCAGGGTTCACTATCCTACGAGCAGTACTTC
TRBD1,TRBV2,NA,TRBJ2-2,CASSGRDRGTGELFF,TGTGCCAGCAGTGGCCGGGACAGGGGCACCGGGGAGCTGTTTTTT
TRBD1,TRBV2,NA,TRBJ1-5,CASSATGTGGKLQPQHF,TGTGCCAGCAGTGCAACCGGGACAGGGGGTAAGCTACAGCCCCAGCATTTT
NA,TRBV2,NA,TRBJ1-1,CASSELMNTEAFF,TGTGCCAGCAGTGAACTGATGAACACTGAAGCTTTCTTT
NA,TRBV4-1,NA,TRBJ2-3,CASSQDLRESSTDTQYF,TGCGCCAGCAGCCAAGATTTGCGGGAATCTAGCACAGATACGCAGTATTTT
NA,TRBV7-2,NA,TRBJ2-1,CASSEQRGFLLHNEQFF,TGTGCCAGCAGCGAACAGAGAGGTTTCCTGCTCCACAATGAGCAGTTCTTC
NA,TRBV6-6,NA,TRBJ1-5,CASRERVDQPQHF,TGTGCCAGCAGGGAACGGGTCGATCAGCCCCAGCATTTT
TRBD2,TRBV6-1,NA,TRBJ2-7,CASNPREVTYEQYF,TGTGCCAGCAACCCCCGGGAGGTAACCTACGAGCAGTACTTC
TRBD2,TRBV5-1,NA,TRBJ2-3,CASSSGSPSTDTQYF,TGCGCCAGCAGTAGCGGGAGTCCCAGCACAGATACGCAGTATTTT
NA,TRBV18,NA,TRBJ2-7,CASSPEGLSSYEQYF,TGTGCCAGCTCACCAGAAGGACTAAGCTCCTACGAGCAGTACTTC
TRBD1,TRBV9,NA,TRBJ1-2,CASSVSQGATGGYTF,TGTGCCAGCAGCGTATCACAGGGGGCGACGGGCGGCTACACCTTC
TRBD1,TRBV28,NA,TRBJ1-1,CASSLPGGWFF,TGTGCCAGCAGTCTACCAGGGGGCTGGTTCTTT
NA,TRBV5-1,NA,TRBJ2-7,CASSLRQPYEQYF,TGCGCCAGCAGCTTGCGGCAGCCATACGAGCAGTACTTC
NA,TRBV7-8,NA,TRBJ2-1,CASSLAGTGEQFF,TGTGCCAGCAGCTTAGCAGGAACGGGTGAGCAGTTCTTC
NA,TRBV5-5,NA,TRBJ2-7,CASSPFQGLSYEQYF,TGTGCCAGCAGCCCTTTTCAGGGGCTCTCCTACGAGCAGTACTTC
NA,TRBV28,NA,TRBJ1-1,CASSLVDQEAFF,TGTGCCAGCAGTTTAGTAGATCAGGAAGCTTTCTTT
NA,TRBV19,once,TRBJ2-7,CASSTGPPYEQYF,TGTGCCAGTAGTACGGGACCCCCCTACGAGCAGTACTTC
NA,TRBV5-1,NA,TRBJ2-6,CASSEDLLSGANVLTF,TGCGCCAGCAGCGAGGACCTCCTCTCTGGGGCCAACGTCCTGACTTTC
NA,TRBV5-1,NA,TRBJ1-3,CASSAEDRTAGGNTIYF,TGCGCCAGCAGCGCTGAAGACCGGACAGCGGGGGGAAACACCATATATTTT
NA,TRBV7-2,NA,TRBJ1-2,CASSPERVSYGYTF,TGTGCCAGCAGCCCAGAGAGAGTTTCTTATGGCTACACCTTC
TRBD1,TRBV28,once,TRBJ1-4,CASSLPPGQGSEKLFF,TGTGCCAGCAGTTTACCGCCGGGACAGGGGAGTGAAAAACTGTTTTTT
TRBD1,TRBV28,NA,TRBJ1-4,CASGETGPQGEKLFF,TGTGCCAGCGGCGAGACAGGGCCCCAAGGGGAAAAACTGTTTTTT
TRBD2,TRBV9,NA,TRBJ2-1,CASSKREMGQGEQFF,TGTGCCAGCAGCAAGCGGGAGATGGGCCAGGGTGAGCAGTTCTTC
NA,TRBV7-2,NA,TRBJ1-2,CASSSQSGPYGYTF,TGTGCCAGCAGTTCACAGTCGGGACCCTATGGCTACACCTTC
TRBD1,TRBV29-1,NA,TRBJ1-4,CSVTGVEGEKLFF,TGCAGCGTGACAGGGGTTGAAGGTGAAAAACTGTTTTTT
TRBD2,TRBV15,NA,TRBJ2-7,CATSSWTSGSYEQYF,TGTGCCACCAGCAGCTGGACTAGCGGCTCCTACGAGCAGTACTTC
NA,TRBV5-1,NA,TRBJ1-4,CASSLAGAGHVNEKLFF,TGCGCCAGCAGCTTGGCGGGTGCGGGACACGTGAATGAAAAACTGTTTTTT
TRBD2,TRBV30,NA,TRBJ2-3,CAIKAGVIDTQYF,TGTGCTATCAAGGCGGGAGTGATAGATACGCAGTATTTT
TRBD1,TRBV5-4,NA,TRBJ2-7,CASSTDRGRYEQYF,TGTGCCAGCAGCACGGACAGGGGCCGATACGAGCAGTACTTC
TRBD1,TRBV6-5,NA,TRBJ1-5,CASSHQGAGQPQHF,TGTGCCAGCAGCCATCAGGGGGCAGGTCAGCCCCAGCATTTT
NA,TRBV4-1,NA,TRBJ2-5,CASSQDGSSSGTQYF,TGCGCCAGCAGCCAAGATGGTTCGTCGTCAGGGACCCAGTACTTC
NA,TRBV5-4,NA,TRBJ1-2,CASSLVQGDVDGYTF,TGTGCCAGCAGCTTGGTCCAGGGTGATGTAGATGGCTACACCTTC
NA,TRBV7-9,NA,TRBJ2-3,CASSLGDGSMISTDTQYF,TGTGCCAGCAGCTTAGGTGACGGCTCCATGATTAGCACAGATACGCAGTATTTT
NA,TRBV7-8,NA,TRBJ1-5,CASSLVSPGSNQPQHF,TGTGCCAGCAGCTTAGTTTCTCCAGGCTCCAATCAGCCCCAGCATTTT
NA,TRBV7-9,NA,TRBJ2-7,CASSLIQGPYTGTYEQYF,TGTGCCAGCAGCTTAATCCAAGGCCCATACACGGGGACCTACGAGCAGTACTTC
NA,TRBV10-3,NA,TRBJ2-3,CAISDISGGTADTQYF,TGTGCCATCAGTGACATTTCAGGCGGGACGGCAGATACGCAGTATTTT
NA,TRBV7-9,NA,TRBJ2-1,CASSYRYNEQFF,TGTGCCAGCAGCTACAGGTACAATGAGCAGTTCTTC
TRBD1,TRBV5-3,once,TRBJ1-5,CARSKRGQHNQPQHF,TGTGCCAGAAGCAAAAGGGGACAGCACAATCAGCCCCAGCATTTT
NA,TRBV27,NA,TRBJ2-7,CASSTQSHRGHYPYEQYF,TGTGCCAGCAGTACACAGTCTCACCGAGGGCACTACCCCTACGAGCAGTACTTC
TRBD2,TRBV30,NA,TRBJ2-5,CAWSVPGGEETQYF,TGTGCCTGGAGTGTACCGGGAGGGGAAGAGACCCAGTACTTC
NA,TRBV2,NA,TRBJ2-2,CASRKAGKDTGELFF,TGTGCCAGCAGGAAGGCGGGGAAGGACACCGGGGAGCTGTTTTTT
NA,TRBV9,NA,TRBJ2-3,CASSVDGRMGTDTQYF,TGTGCCAGCAGCGTAGATGGACGGATGGGCACAGATACGCAGTATTTT
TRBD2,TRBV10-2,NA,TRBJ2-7,CASSGTSGRAVGEQYF,TGCGCCAGCAGTGGGACTAGCGGGAGGGCTGTCGGCGAGCAGTACTTC
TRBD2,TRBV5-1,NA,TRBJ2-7,CASSLRGRPSSYEQYF,TGCGCCAGCAGCTTGCGCGGGAGGCCCAGCTCCTACGAGCAGTACTTC
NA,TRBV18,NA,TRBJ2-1,CASSWRSSYNEQFF,TGTGCCAGCTCATGGCGGAGCTCCTACAATGAGCAGTTCTTC
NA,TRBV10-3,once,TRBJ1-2,CAISVGDGGYTF,TGTGCCATCAGTGTCGGGGATGGCGGCTACACCTTC
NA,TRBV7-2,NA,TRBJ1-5,CASSLETNQPQHF,TGTGCCAGCAGCTTAGAGACCAATCAGCCCCAGCATTTT
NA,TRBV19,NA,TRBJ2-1,CASSRSGLPGYNEQFF,TGTGCCAGTAGTCGGTCGGGACTCCCCGGCTACAATGAGCAGTTCTTC